This T cell receptor (beta chain) was identified in a study of blood T cells in healthy people across ages. From germline, CDR1 is DFQATT and CDR2 SNEGSKA (reference sequence). J gave up 1 base and V 0 bases, and 9 bases lay outside the gene matches. The length of the CDR3 is 16 residues. This clonotype was counted between two and nine times. A second 7 to 11 cycle PCR used barcoded and J-beta primers. TCRdb analysed the 5' RACE reads with MiXCR anew, one entry per CDR3 protein. The sample consists of roughly 1.4 million distinct CDR3 sequences, roughly 59% of them appearing once. Total RNA extraction produced at least 5.5 micrograms (per sample) for the study.

Sequenced sample: blood. J is TRBJ2-7 and V is TRBV20-1; 7 positions match TRBD1. This TCR was recovered from a man aged 18 to 30 in good health. In nucleotides, the CDR3 is TGCAGTGCTAGAGATCCGGGGATGACAGGGTCCTACGAGCAGTACTTC. This codes for CSARDPGMTGSYEQYF.